Given below is one T cell receptor beta chain in context. Its cognate antigen is unknown. The sample is drawn from a study of cytomegalovirus exposure and HLA in healthy donors. Study details: Earlier work reported 100 million to 130 million unique TCR beta sequences from about 170 million T cells. Study observations and caveats: Certain sequence variants were highly shared and formed a cluster, and this cluster was likely a sequencing artifact. In a later analysis, an Asian-associated ancestry cluster reportedly showed fewer N-insertions than the approximately 670-donor mean. The authors assumed roughly uniform sequencing depth across donors for presence/absence analyses.

Amplification used 60 Vbeta primers and 13 Jbeta primers. Measured with immunoSEQ multiplex PCR; TCRdb has only the in-frame clones, and not every one. The repertoire consists of tens of thousands of clones, with more than 65% occurring once and the leading ten covering about a tenth. Sequencing was performed on PBMCs. The origin of this receptor is a human donor in good health.

The CDR3 is CASSQDLRTPNTEAFF. As DNA, the CDR3 is TGTGCCAGCAGCCAAGATCTCAGGACACCGAACACTGAAGCTTTCTTT. The chain employs TRBV4-2 and TRBJ1-1; tentatively, D is TRBD1 (5 bases). CDR3 length equals 16 residues. Germline V gene data show CDR1 as LGHNA and CDR2 as YNFKEQ. The V and J ends lost 0 bases and 1 base respectively, with 12 bases between them.